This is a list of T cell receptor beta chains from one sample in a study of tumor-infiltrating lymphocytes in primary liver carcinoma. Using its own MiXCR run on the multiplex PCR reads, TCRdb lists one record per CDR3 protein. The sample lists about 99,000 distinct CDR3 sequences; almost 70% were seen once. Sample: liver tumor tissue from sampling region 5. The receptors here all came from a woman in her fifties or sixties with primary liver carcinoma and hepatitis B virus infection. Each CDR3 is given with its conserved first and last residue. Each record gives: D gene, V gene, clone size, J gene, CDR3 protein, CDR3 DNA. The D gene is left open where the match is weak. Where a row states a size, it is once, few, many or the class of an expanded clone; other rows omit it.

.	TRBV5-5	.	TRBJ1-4	CASSVMMSEKLFF	TGTGCCAGCAGCGTGATGATGTCTGAAAAACTGTTTTTT
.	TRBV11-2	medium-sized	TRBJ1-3	CASSLPAGNTIYF	TGTGCCAGCAGCTTACCAGCTGGAAACACCATATATTTT
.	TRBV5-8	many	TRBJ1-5	CASSLAPRGKVSQPQHF	TGTGCCAGCAGCTTGGCTCCTAGGGGGAAGGTATCCCAGCCCCAGCATTTT
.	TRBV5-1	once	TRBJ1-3	CTSSLAAGEISGNTIYF	TGCACCAGCAGCTTGGCCGCAGGAGAAATCTCTGGAAACACCATATATTTT
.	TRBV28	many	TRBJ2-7	CASRRTVSYEQYF	TGTGCCAGCAGGCGGACAGTTTCCTACGAGCAGTACTTC
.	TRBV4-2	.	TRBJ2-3	CASSHDGARERADTQYF	TGTGCCAGCAGCCACGACGGGGCCCGGGAGAGGGCAGATACGCAATATTTT
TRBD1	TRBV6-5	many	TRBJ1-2	CASSPQGVFGYTF	TGTGCCAGCAGCCCGCAGGGGGTCTTTGGCTACACCTTC
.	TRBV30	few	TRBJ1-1	CAWSVSAATDEAFF	TGTGCCTGGAGTGTCTCGGCGGCAACTGATGAAGCTTTCTTT
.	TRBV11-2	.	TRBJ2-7	CVSITNRRVFEQYF	TGTGTCAGCATCACCAACCGCAGGGTTTTCGAGCAGTACTTC
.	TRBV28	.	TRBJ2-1	CASSLKVYSEQFF	TGTGCCAGCAGTTTAAAGGTCTACAGTGAGCAGTTCTTC
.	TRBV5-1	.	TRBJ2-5	CASSLARGEETQHF	TGCGCGAGCAGCTTGGCCCGGGGCGAAGAGACCCAGCACTTC
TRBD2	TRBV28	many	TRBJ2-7	CASTPFGGLAGDYEQYF	TGTGCCAGCACCCCTTTCGGGGGACTAGCGGGAGACTACGAGCAGTACTTC
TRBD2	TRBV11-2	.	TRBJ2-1	CASSLGLVAGVPNEQFF	TGTGCCAGCAGCTTAGGCCTGGTTGCGGGAGTGCCGAATGAGCAGTTCTTC
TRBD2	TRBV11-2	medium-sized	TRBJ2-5	CASGIAGVGETQYF	TGTGCCAGCGGTATCGCGGGAGTAGGGGAGACCCAGTACTTC
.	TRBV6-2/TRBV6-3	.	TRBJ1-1	CASTVTANAEAFF	TGTGCCAGCACTGTGACAGCGAACGCTGAAGCTTTCTTT
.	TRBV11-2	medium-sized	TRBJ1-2	CASSPDRIYGYTF	TGTGCCAGCAGCCCGGACAGAATCTATGGCTACACCTTC
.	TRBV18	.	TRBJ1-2	CTSSPDDRHLYYGYTF	TGTACCAGCTCACCGGACGACAGACACCTCTACTATGGCTACACCTTC